This TCR beta chain stems from a study of blood T cell repertoires in COVID-19. Method: immunoSEQ multiplex PCR; TCRdb's copy keeps in-frame clones and lacks some. Among over 100,000 clones listed, roughly 85% were seen once. The CDR3 consists of 15 residues. Germline V gene lookup returns CDR1 SGHRS and CDR2 YFSETQ. The V gene end was trimmed by 4 bases and the J gene end by 3 bases; junction bases not matched to a gene: 7. The clonotype comes from a man in his forties with acute or convalescent COVID-19. The chain couples TRBV5-1 to TRBJ1-1; 9 bases line up with TRBD1. Specimen: peripheral blood. The CDR3 DNA reads as TGCGCCAGCAGCCCGGGGACAGGGTGGGACACTGAAGCTTTCTTT. Translating gives CASSPGTGWDTEAFF.